This TCR beta chain appears in the sequencing data of a study of blood T cell repertoires in COVID-19. Germline V gene data show CDR1 as LGHNT and CDR2 as FRNRAP. The V and J ends lost 7 bases and 5 bases, in that order; junction bases with no gene match: 3. CDR3 length equals 13 residues. TCRdb's table, derived via immunoSEQ multiplex PCR, lists solely in-frame clones and lacks some. The table shows 150,000 or so clones, with around 84% occurring only once. The TCR comes from a human donor in a cohort sampled during active COVID-19. The chain has TRBV12-5 and TRBJ1-5; 9 nucleotides line up with TRBD1. Sequencing was carried out using peripheral blood. CDR3 sequence: CASAWTGDQPQHF. In nucleotides, the CDR3 is TGTGCTAGTGCCTGGACAGGGGATCAGCCCCAGCATTTT. The full variable domain, in which reference TRBV12-5 and TRBJ1-5 provide the parts outside the CDR3, is DARVTQTPRHKVTEMGQEVTMRCQPILGHNTVFWYRQTMMQGLELLAYFRNRAPLDDSGMPKDRFSAEMPDATLATLKIQPSEPRDSAVYFCASAWTGDQPQHFGDGTRLSIL.